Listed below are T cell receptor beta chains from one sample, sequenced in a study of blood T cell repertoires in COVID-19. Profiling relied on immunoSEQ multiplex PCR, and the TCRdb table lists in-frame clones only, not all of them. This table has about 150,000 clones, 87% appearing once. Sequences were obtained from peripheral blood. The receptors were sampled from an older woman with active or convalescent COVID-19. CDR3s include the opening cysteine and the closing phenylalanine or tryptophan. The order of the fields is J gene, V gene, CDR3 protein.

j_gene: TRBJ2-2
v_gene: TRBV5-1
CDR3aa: CASSWDQTGSNTGELFF

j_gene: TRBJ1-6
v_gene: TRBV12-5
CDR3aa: CASGLQVDSGSPLHF

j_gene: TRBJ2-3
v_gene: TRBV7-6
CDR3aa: CASSLAGGVTDTQYF

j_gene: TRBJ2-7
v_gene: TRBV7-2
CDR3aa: CASSLALRYEQYF

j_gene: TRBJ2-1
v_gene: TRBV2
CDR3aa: CATSEILQGASEQFF

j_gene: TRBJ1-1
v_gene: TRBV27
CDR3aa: CASSLGANTEAFF

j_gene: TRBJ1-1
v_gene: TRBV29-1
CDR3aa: CSVRPGQGSGTEAFF

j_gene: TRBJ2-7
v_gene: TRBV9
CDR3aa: CASSVGPGSYEQYF

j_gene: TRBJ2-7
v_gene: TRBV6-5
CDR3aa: CASNVRGTYEQYF

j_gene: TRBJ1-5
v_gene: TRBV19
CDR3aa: CASSIDRLGAGQPQHF

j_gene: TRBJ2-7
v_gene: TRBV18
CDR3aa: CASSPYGRTYEQYF

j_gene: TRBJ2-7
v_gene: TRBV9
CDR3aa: CASSPQGVYYEQYF

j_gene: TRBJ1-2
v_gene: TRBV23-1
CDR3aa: CASSQSMRVRRGYTF

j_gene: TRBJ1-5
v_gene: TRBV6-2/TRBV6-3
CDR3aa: CASSHEPGGPQHF

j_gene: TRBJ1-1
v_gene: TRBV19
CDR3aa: CASSITDLNTEAFF

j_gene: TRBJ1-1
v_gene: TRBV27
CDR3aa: CASSLDSVNTEAFF

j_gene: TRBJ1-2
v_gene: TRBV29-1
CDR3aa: CSVSQGDYGYTF

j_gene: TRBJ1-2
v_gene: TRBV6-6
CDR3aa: CASSYSQGGEGGYTF

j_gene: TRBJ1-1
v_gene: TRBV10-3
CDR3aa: CAITSGTGRGEAFF

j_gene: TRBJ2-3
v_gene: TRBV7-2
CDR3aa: CASSSQAGGTDTQYF

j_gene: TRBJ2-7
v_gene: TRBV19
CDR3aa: CASRLAGSSSYEQYF

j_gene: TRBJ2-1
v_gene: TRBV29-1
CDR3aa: CSVEGLTDEQFF

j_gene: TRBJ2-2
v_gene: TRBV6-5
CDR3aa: CLSGSLALGGELFF

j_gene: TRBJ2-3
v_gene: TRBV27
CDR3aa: CASSFQGAQQYF

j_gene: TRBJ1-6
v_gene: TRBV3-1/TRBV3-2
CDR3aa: CASSQDPRENSPLHF

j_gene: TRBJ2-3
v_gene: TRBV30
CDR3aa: CAWSRKAGGSTDTQYF

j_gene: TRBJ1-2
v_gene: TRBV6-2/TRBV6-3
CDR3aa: CASSYSALGRESDHGYTF

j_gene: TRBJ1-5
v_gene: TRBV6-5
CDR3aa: CASSYFKEGSPQHF

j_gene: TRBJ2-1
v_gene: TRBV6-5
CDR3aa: CASSQQRAYNEQFF

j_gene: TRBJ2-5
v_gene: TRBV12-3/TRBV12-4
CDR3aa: CASRGQGSQYF

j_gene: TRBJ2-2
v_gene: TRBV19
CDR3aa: CASRNGQSIANTGELFF

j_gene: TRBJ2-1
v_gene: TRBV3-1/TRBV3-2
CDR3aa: CASTQAGGHYNEQFF

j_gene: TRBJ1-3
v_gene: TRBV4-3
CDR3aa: CASSQDLPYGNTIYF

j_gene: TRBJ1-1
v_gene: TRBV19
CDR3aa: CASSSLGGTEAFF

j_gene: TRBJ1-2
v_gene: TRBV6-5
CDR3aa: CASQEGGLANYGYTF

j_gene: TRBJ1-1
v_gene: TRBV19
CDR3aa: CASSPQGPERAFF

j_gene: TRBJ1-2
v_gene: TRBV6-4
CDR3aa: CASRMGEVDGYTF

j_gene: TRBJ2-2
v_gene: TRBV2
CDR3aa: CASRDRVGPGELFF

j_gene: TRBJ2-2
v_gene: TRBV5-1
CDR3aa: CASSFGGISTGELFF

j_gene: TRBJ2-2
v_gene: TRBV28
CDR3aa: CASSRTGASTGELFF

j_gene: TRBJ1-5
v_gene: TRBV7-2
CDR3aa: CASSGQGGSNQPQHF

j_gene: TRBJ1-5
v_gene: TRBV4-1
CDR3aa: CASSQGTGAYQPQHF

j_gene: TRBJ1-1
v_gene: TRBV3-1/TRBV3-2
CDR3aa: CASSVAEISNTEAFF

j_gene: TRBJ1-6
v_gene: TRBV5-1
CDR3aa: CASSSDSADNSPLHF

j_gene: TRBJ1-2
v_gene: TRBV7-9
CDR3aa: CASSPGQGGYGYTF

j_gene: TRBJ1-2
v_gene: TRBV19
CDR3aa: CASSIDRVYGYTF

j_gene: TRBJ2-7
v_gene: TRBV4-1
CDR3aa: CASSQPTGPRYYEQYF

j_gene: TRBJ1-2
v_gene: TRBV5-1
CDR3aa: CASSLDRGNGYTF

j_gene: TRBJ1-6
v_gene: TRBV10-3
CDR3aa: CAIQPPGGNSPLHF

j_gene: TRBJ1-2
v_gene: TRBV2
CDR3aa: CASSEGTAIYGYTF

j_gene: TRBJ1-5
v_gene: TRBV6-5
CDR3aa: CASRQGASNQPQHF

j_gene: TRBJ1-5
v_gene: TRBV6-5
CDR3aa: CATREGAYQPQHF

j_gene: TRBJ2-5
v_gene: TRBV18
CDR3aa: CASSPQGPGTAQETQYF

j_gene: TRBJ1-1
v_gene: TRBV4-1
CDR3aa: CASSRMYGGDTEAFF

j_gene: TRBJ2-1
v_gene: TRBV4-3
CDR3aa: CASSQDRASGSYNEQFF

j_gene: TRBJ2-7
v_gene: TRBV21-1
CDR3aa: CASSKLRSGGGGPCEQYF

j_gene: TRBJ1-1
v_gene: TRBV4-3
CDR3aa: CASSQAADRDTEAFF

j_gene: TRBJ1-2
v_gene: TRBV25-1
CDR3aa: CASILYGYTF

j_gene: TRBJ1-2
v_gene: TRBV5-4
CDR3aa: CASSFRGTGGYTF